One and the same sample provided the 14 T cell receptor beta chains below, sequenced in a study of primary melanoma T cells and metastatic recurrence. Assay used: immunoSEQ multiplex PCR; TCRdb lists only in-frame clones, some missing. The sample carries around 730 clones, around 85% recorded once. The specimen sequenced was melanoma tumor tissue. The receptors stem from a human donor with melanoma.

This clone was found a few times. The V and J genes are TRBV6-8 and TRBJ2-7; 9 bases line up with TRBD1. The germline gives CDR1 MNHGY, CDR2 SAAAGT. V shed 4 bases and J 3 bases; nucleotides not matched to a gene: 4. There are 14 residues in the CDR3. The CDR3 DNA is TGTGCCAGCAGTTCATGGACAGGGGACTACGAGCAGTACTTC. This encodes CASSSWTGDYEQYF.

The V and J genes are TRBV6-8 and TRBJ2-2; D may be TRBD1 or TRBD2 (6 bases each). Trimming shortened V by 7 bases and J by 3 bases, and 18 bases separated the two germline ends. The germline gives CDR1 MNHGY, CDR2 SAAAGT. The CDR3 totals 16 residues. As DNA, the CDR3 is TGTGCCAGCATGGGAAAGGGGGGCTGGGACACCGGGGAGCTGTTTTTT. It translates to CASMGKGGWDTGELFF.

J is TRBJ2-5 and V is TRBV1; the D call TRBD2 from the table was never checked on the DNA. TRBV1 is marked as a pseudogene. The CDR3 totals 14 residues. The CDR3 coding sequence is TGCGCCAGCAGCCAGGGCGGGCTCCAAGAGACCCAGTACTTC. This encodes CASSQGGLQETQYF.

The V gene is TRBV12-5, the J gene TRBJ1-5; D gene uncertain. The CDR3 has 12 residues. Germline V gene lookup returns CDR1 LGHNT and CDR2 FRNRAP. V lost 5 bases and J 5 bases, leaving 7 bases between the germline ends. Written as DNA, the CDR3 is TGTGCTAGTGGTGCCAACTATCAGCCCCAGCATTTT. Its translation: CASGANYQPQHF. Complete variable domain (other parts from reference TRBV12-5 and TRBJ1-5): DARVTQTPRHKVTEMGQEVTMRCQPILGHNTVFWYRQTMMQGLELLAYFRNRAPLDDSGMPKDRFSAEMPDATLATLKIQPSEPRDSAVYFCASGANYQPQHFGDGTRLSIL.

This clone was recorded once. Here the CDR3 reads CASSIGYNSPLHF. Written as DNA, the CDR3 is TGTGCCAGTAGTATAGGGTACAATTCACCCCTCCACTTT. The chain links TRBV19 to TRBJ1-6; D is unresolved. Germline CDR1 LNHDA, CDR2 SQIVND (reference sequence). CDR3 size: 13 residues. V was clipped by 1 base and J by 7 bases, with 5 bases between them.

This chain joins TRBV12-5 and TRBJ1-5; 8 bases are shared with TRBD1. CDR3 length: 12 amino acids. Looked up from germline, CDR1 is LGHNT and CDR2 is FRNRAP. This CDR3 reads CATVTGDQPQHF. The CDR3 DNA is TGTGCCACTGTGACAGGGGACCAGCCCCAGCATTTT.

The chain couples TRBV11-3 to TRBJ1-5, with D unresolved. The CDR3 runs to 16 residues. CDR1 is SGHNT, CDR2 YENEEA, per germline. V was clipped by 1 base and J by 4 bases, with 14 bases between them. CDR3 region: CASSLGVKGSNQPQHF. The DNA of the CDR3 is TGTGCCAGCAGCTTAGGAGTTAAGGGCAGTAATCAGCCCCAGCATTTT.

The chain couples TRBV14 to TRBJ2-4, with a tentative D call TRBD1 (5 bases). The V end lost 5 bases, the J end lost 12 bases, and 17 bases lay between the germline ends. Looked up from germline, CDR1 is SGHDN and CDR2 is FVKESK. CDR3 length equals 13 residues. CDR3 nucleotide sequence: TGTGCCAGCAGCTTAGACCAGGGTCTGACTCAGTACTTC. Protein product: CASSLDQGLTQYF.

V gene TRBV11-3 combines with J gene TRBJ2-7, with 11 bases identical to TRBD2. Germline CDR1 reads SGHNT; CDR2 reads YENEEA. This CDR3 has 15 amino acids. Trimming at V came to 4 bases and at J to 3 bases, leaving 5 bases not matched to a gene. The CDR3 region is CASSYTTSGIYEQYF. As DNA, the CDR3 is TGTGCCAGCAGCTACACGACTAGCGGGATCTACGAGCAGTACTTC.

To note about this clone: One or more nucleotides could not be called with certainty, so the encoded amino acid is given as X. The CDR3 loop reads CASSPXGGGLAKNIQYF. CDR3 sequence (DNA): TGTGCCAGCTCACCAYCGGGCGGGGGACTAGCCAAAAACATTCAGTACTTC. The chain is built from TRBV18 and TRBJ2-4; the match to TRBD2 covers 7 bases. CDR1 is KGHSH, CDR2 LQKENI, per germline. Trimming removed 2 bases from V and 0 bases from J; junction bases left unmatched: 7. There are 17 residues in the CDR3.

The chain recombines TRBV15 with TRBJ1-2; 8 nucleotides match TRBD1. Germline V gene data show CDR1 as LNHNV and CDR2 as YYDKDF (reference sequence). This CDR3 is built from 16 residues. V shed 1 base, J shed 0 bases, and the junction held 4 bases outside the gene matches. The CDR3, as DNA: TGTGCCACCAGCAGAGCGGGACAGGAGTCTAACTATGGCTACACCTTC. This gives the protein CATSRAGQESNYGYTF. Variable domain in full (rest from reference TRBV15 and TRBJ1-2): DAMVIQNPRYQVTQFGKPVTLSCSQTLNHNVMYWYQQKSSQAPKLLFHYYDKDFNNEADTPDNFQSRRPNTSFCFLDIRSPGLGDTAMYLCATSRAGQESNYGYTFGSGTRLTVV.

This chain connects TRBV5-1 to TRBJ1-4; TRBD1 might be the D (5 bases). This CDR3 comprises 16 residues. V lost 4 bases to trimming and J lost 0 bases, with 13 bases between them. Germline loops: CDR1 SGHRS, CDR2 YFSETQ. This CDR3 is CASSQDLGATNEKLFF. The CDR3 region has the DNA TGCGCCAGCAGCCAAGATCTGGGGGCAACTAATGAAAAACTGTTTTTT.

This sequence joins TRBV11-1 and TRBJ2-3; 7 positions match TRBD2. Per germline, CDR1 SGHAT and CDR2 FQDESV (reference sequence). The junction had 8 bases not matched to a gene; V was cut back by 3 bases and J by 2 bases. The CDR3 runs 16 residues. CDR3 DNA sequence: TGTGCCAGCAGCTTCTTCCCTAGCGGATTCACAGATACGCAGTATTTT. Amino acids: CASSFFPSGFTDTQYF.

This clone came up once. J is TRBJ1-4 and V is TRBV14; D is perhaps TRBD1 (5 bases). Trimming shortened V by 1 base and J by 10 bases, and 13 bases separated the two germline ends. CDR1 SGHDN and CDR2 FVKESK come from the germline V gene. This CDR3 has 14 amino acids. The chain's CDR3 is CASSQGAGWGKLFF. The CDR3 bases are TGTGCCAGCAGCCAAGGGGCAGGGTGGGGAAAACTGTTTTTT. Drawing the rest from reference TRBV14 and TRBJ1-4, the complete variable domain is EAGVTQFPSHSVIEKGQTVTLRCDPISGHDNLYWYRRVMGKEIKFLLHFVKESKQDESGMPNNRFLAERTGGTYSTLKVQPAELEDSGVYFCASSQGAGWGKLFFGSGTQLSVL.